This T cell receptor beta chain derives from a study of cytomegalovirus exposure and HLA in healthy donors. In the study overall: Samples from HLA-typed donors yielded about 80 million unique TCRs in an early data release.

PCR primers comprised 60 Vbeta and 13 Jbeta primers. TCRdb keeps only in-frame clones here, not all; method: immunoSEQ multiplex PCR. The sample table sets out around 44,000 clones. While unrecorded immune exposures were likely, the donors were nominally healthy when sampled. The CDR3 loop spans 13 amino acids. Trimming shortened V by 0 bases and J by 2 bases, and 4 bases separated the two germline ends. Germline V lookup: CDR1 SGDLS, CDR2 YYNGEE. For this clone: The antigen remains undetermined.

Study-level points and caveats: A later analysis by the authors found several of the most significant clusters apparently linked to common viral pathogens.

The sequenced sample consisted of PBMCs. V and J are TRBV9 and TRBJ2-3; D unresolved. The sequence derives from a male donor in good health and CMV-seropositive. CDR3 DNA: TGTGCCAGCAGCGTAGCCCACACAGATACGCAGTATTTT. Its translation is CASSVAHTDTQYF.